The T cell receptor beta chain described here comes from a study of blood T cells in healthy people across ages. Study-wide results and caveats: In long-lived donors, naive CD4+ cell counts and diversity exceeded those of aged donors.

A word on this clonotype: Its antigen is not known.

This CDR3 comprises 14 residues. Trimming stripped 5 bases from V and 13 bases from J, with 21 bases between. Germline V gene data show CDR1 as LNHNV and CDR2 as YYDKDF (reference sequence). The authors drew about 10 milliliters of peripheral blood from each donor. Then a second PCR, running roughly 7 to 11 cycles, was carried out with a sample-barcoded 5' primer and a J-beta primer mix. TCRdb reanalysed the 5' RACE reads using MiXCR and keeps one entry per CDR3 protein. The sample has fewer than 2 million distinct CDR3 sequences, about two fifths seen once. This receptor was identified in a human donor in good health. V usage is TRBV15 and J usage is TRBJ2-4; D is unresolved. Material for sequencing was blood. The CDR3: CATSQRAAYNEQYF. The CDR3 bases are TGTGCCACCAGCCAAAGGGCCGCCTACAATGAGCAGTACTTC.